Sequencing of this T cell receptor beta chain was carried out in a study of blood T cell repertoires in COVID-19. TCRdb's table, derived via immunoSEQ multiplex PCR, lists solely in-frame clones and lacks some. The sample carries about 280,000 clones, over 75% recorded once. The CDR3 is made up of 13 amino acids. Per the germline V gene, CDR1 is SGHTA and CDR2 is FQGNSA. V shed 3 bases, J shed 6 bases, and the junction held 1 base outside the gene matches. Sequences were obtained from peripheral blood. The V call is TRBV7-2, the J call TRBJ1-5; 8 nucleotides match TRBD1. This clonotype was obtained from a man aged 18 to 30 with active or convalescent COVID-19. CDR3 region: CASSFDRGQPQHF. The CDR3 DNA reads as TGTGCCAGCAGCTTCGACAGGGGTCAGCCCCAGCATTTT.